This T cell receptor beta chain was captured in a study of blood T cell repertoires in COVID-19. About the study: Specimens from acute and convalescent COVID-19 originated in the United States, Italy and Spain.

This clone has a handful of counts. TCRdb's table, derived via immunoSEQ multiplex PCR, lists solely in-frame clones and lacks some. The sample carries about 320,000 clones, 85% recorded once. The CDR3 sequence is 13 residues long. Trimming shortened V by 7 bases and J by 6 bases, and 13 bases separated the two germline ends. The germline V gene has CDR1 SGHTA and CDR2 FQGNSA. The sample consisted of PBMCs or T cells enriched from blood (not recorded which). The TCR sequence derives from a young woman who had been exposed to COVID-19. This chain uses TRBV7-2 with TRBJ1-3; D uncertain. CDR3 residues: CASNEGGVNTIYF. The CDR3 nucleotides are TGTGCCAGCAATGAGGGTGGTGTAAACACCATATATTTT.